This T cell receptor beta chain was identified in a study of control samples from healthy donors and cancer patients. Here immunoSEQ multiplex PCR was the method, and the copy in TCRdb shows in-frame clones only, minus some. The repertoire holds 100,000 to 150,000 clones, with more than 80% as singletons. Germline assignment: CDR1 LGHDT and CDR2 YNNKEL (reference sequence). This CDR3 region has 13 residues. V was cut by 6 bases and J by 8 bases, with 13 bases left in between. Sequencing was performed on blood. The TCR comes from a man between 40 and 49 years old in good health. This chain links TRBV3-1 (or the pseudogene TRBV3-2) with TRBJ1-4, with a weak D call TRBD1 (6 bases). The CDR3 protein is CASRHRVGEKLFF. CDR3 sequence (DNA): TGTGCCAGCAGGCACAGGGTCGGAGAAAAACTGTTTTTT.